The source of this T cell receptor (beta chain) is a study of CD8+ T cells in alopecia areata. Whole-study findings and limits: Besides other cells, scalp samples also yield sequences of resident alphabeta T cells from normal skin. Lesional tissue from the scalp (especially in alopecia totalis/universalis) showed higher clonality than normal scalp.

V lost 8 bases, J lost 5 bases, and 19 bases stayed unmatched. This CDR3 spans 18 amino acids. Germline-derived CDR1 and CDR2 are SNHLY and FYNNEI. RNA was extracted and reverse transcribed into cDNA as the sequencing template. Assay: immunoSEQ multiplex PCR; the TCRdb copy retains only in-frame clones and omits some. This sample has about 110,000 clones; 45% to 60% occur once, and the top ten carry 20% to 25%. To note about this clone: What it recognizes is unknown.

Punch biopsies of lesional scalp, plus peripheral blood, were taken from alopecia areata patients. The sequence was collected from a human donor with alopecia areata. Sequenced sample: NKG2D-low CD8+ T cells sorted from blood. V is TRBV2 and J is TRBJ2-5; 11 nucleotides agree with TRBD1. The CDR3 coding sequence is TGTGCCAGCCCAGTGTGGACAGGGGGCGGCCGAAGGTTCGAGACCCAGTACTTC. Protein: CASPVWTGGGRRFETQYF.